This T cell receptor (beta chain) was profiled in a study of shared clonotypes between healthy human individuals. Germline V gives CDR1 DFQATT, CDR2 SNEGSKA (reference sequence). The length of the CDR3 is 11 residues. Trimming stripped 6 bases from V and 12 bases from J, with 15 bases between. A word on this clone: A far larger clone is a single base away, which makes a read error likely.

It was at deep level that the assay was run. Original analysis: In the immunoSEQ data, sequences were junction-only and lacked quality scores, so filtering differed. Only in-frame clones appear in the TCRdb table, and some are missing; sequencing was by immunoSEQ multiplex PCR. V and J calls plus clone size are reproduced from that table; the DNA served to infer D and trimming. The top ten hold about 13% of the sample, which has around 500,000 clones, roughly 80% seen once. Those who donated were healthy HIV-negative adults, with no recent acute infections or vaccinations reported. The source of this sequence is a woman in her thirties or forties in good health. Some clones in this sample may be carry-over from other donors' samples. Sequenced material: PBMCs. The V gene is TRBV20-1, the J gene TRBJ2-4; D possibly matches TRBD1 or TRBD2 (5 bases each). CDR3 in amino acids: CSARSGTTQYF. In DNA, the CDR3 is TGCAGTGCCAGGTCCGGGACCACTCAGTACTTC.